The sequence of this T cell receptor (beta chain) was determined in a study of response to subunit inactivated influenza vaccine. Study-wide results and caveats: It was suggested by the authors that few new T cells are recruited by each seasonal influenza vaccination.

In the case of this clonotype: Its matching antigen is unknown.

TCRdb processed the RT-PCR reads anew with MiXCR; each CDR3 protein has one entry. Of almost 250,000 distinct CDR3 sequences in the sample, 10% to 15% were seen once. This sample comprised non-naive T cells sorted from PBMCs, obtained around two weeks before vaccination. The TCR originated in a man aged 45-65 years who received an inactivated influenza vaccine.

CDR3 DNA sequence: TGCAGTGCCCCCGTTTCGTCGTCGGGGTACACAGATACGCAGTATTTT. Its translation: CSAPVSSSGYTDTQYF. The V call is TRBV20-1, the J call TRBJ2-3, with a tentative D call TRBD2 (5 bases). The V end lost 6 bases, the J end lost 2 bases, and 21 bases lay between the germline ends. CDR1 is DFQATT and CDR2 is SNEGSKA in the germline V gene (reference sequence). The CDR3 contains 16 residues.